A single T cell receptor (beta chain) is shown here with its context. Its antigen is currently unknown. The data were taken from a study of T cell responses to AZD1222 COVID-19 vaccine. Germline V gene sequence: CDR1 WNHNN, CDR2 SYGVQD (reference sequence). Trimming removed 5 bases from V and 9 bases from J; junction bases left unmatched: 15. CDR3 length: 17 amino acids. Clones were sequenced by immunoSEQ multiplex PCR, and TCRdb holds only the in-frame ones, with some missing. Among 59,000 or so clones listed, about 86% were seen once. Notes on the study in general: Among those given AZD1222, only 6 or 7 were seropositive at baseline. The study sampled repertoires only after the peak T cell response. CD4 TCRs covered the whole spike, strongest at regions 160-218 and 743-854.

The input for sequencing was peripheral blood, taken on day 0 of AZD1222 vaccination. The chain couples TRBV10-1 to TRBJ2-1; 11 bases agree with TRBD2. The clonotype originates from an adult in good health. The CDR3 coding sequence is TGCGCCAGCAGTCATCCGGGACTAGCGGACTCTAATGGTGAGCAGTTCTTC. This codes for CASSHPGLADSNGEQFF.